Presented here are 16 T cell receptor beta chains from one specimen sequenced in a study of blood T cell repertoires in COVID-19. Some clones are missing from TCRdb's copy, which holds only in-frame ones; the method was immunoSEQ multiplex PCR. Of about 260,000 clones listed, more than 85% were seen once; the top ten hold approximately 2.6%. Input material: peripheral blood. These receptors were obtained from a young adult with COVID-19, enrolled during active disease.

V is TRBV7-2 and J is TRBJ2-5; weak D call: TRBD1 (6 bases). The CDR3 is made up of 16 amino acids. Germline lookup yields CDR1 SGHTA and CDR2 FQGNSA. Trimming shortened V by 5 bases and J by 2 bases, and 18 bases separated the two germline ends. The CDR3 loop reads CASSRNIGTSQETQYF. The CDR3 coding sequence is TGTGCCAGCAGCAGGAATATCGGGACATCTCAAGAGACCCAGTACTTC.

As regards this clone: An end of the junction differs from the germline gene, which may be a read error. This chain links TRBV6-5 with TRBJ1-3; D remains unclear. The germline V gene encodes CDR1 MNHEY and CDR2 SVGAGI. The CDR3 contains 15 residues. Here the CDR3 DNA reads TGTGCCAGCAGTGACTCTGTAGACTCTGGAAACACCATATATTTT. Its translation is CASSDSVDSGNTIYF.

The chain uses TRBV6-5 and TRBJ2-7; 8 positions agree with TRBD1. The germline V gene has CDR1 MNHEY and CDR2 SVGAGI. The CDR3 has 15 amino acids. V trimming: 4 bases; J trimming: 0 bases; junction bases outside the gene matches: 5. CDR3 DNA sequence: TGTGCCAGCAGTTCAGGGGGCTGGACCTCCTACGAGCAGTACTTC. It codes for CASSSGGWTSYEQYF.

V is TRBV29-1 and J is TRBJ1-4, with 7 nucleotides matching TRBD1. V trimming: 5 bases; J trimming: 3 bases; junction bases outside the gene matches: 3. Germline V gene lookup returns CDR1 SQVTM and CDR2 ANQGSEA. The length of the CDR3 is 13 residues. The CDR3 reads CSVQGGANEKLFF. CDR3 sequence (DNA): TGCAGCGTTCAGGGGGGTGCTAATGAAAAACTGTTTTTT. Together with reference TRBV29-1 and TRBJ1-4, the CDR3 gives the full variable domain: SAVISQKPSRDICQRGTSLTIQCQVDSQVTMMFWYRQQPGQSLTLIATANQGSEATYESGFVIDKFPISRPNLTFSTLTVSNMSPEDSSIYLCSVQGGANEKLFFGSGTQLSVL.

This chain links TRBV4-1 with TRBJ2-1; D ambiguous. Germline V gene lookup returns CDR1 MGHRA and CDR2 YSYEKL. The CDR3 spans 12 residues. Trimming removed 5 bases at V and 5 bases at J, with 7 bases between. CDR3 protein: CASSDTNNEQFF. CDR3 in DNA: TGCGCCAGCAGCGACACGAACAATGAGCAGTTCTTC.

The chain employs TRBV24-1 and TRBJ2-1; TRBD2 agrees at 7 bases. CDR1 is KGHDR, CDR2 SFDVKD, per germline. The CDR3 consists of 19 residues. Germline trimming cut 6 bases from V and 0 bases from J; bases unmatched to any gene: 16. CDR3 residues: CATSHLDTVGGSSYNEQFF. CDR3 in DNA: TGTGCCACCAGTCACCTCGACACGGTTGGCGGGAGCTCCTACAATGAGCAGTTCTTC.

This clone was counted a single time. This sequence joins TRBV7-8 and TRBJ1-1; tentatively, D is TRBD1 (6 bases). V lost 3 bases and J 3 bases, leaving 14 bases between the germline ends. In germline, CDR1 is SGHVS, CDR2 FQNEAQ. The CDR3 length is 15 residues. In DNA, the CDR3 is TGTGCCAGCAGCTTGGGGGGGCGCGGGGACACTGAAGCTTTCTTT. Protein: CASSLGGRGDTEAFF.

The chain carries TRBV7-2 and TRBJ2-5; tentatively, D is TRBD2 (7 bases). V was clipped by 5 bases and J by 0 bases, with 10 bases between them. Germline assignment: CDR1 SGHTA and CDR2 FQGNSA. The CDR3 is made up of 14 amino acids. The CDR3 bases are TGTGCCAGCAGCGGGCGGGGGCACCAAGAGACCCAGTACTTC. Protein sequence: CASSGRGHQETQYF.

CDR3 nucleotides: TGCGCCAGCAGCTTAATCCTAATACGGGGTGCCTACAATGAGCAGTTCTTC. Encoded protein: CASSLILIRGAYNEQFF. This sequence joins TRBV5-1 and TRBJ2-1, with D possibly matching TRBD2 (5 bases). The germline V gene has CDR1 SGHRS and CDR2 YFSETQ. Trimming left V 2 bases short and J 2 bases short, with 17 bases between. This CDR3 has 17 residues.

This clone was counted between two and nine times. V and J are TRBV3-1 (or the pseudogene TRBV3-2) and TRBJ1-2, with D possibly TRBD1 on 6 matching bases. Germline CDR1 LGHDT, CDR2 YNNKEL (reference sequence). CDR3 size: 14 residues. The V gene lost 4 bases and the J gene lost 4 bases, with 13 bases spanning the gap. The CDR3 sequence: CASSLTGSGYGYTF. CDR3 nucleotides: TGTGCCAGCAGCCTTACAGGGAGCGGCTATGGCTACACCTTC.

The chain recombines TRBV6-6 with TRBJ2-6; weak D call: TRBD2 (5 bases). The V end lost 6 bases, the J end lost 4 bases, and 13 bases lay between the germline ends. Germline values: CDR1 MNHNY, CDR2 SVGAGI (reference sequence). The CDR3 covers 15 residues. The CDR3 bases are TGTGCCAGCAGACCCGGAGGTACCGGGGCCAACGTCCTGACTTTC. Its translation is CASRPGGTGANVLTF.

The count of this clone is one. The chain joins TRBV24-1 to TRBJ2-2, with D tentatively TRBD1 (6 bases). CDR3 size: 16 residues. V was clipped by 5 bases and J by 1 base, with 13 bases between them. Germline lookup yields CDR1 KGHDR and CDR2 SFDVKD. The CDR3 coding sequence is TGTGCCACCAGTGCCGGGCAGGGGATGAACACCGGGGAGCTGTTTTTT. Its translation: CATSAGQGMNTGELFF.

The CDR3 sequence: CASSFHNEQFF. The DNA of the CDR3 is TGTGCCAGTAGCTTCCACAATGAGCAGTTCTTC. This chain links TRBV19 with TRBJ2-1; D is uncertain. Trimming removed 6 bases from V and 5 bases from J, with 5 bases in between. From germline, CDR1 is LNHDA and CDR2 SQIVND (reference sequence). The CDR3 consists of 11 residues.

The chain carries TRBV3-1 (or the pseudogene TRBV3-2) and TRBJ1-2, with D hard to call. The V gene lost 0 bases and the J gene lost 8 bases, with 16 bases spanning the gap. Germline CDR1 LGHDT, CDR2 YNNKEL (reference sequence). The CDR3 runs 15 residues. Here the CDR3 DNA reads TGTGCCAGCAGCCAAGATCTGACGGAGACGGGAGGCTACACCTTC. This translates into CASSQDLTETGGYTF.

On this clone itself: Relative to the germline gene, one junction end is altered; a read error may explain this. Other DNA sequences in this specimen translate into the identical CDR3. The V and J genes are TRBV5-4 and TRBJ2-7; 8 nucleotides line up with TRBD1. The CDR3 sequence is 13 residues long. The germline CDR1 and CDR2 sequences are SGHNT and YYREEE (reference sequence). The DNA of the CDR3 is TGTGCCAGCAGTTTGGACAGGGCCCACGAGCAGTACTTC. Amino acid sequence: CASSLDRAHEQYF. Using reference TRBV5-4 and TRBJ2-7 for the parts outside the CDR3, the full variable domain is ETGVTQSPTHLIKTRGQQVTLRCSSQSGHNTVSWYQQALGQGPQFIFQYYREEENGRGNFPPRFSGLQFPNYSSELNVNALELDDSALYLCASSLDRAHEQYFGPGTRLTVT.

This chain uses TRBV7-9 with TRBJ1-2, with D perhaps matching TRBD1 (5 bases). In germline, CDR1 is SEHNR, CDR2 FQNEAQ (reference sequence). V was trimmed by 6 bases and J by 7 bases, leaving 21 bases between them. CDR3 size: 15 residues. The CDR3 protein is CASSGMEGKDGGYTF. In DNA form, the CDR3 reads TGTGCCAGCAGTGGGATGGAGGGGAAGGATGGTGGCTACACCTTC.